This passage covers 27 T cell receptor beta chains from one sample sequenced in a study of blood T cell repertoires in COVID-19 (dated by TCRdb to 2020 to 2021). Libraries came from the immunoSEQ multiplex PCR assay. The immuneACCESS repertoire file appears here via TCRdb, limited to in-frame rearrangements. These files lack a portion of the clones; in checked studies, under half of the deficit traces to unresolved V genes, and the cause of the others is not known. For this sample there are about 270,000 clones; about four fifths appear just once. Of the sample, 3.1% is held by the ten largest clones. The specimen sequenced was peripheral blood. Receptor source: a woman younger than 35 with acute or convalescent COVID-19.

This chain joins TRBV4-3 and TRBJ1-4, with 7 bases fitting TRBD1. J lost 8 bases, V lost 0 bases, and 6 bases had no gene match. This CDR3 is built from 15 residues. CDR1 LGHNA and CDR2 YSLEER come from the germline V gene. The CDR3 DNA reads TGCGCCAGCAGCCAAGAAGGGGGCTTGAGGGAAAAACTGTTTTTT. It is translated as CASSQEGGLREKLFF.

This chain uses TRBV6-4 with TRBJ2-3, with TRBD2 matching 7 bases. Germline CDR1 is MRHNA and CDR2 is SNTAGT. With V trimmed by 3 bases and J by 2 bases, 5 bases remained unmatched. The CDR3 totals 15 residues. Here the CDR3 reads CASSEGGGDTDTQYF. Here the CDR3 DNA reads TGTGCCAGCAGTGAGGGGGGAGGGGACACAGATACGCAGTATTTT.

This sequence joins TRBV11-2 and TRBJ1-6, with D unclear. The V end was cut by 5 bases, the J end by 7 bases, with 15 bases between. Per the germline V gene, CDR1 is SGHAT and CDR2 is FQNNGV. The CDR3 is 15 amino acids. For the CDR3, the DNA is TGTGCCAGCAGCGCCCAGCGGCAATCAAATTCACCCCTCCACTTT. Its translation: CASSAQRQSNSPLHF.

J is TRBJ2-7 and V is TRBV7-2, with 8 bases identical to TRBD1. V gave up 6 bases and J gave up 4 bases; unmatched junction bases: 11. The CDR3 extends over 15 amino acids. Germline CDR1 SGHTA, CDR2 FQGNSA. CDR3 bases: TGTGCCAGCAGTACTACACCGGGACAGGAATACGAGCAGTACTTC. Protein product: CASSTTPGQEYEQYF.

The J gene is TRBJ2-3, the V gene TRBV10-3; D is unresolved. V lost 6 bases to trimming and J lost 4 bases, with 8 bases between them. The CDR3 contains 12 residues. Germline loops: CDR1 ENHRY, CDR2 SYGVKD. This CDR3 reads CAISGSADTQYF. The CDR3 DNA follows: TGTGCCATCAGCGGTTCCGCAGATACGCAGTATTTT.

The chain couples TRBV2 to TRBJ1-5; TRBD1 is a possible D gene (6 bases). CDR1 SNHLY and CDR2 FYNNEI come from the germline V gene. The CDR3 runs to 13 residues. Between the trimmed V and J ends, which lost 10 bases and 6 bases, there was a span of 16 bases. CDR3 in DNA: TGTGCCACCCGGGACACTCTGGTTCAGCCCCAGCATTTT. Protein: CATRDTLVQPQHF. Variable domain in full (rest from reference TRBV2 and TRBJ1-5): EPEVTQTPSHQVTQMGQEVILRCVPISNHLYFYWYRQILGQKVEFLVSFYNNEISEKSEIFDDQFSVERPDGSNFTLKIRSTKLEDSAMYFCATRDTLVQPQHFGDGTRLSIL.

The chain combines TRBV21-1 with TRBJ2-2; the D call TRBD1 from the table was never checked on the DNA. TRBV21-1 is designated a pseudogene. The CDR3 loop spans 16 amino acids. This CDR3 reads CASSKDRSGNSGELFF. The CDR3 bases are TGTGCCAGCAGCAAAGACAGGAGTGGGAACAGCGGGGAGCTGTTTTTT.

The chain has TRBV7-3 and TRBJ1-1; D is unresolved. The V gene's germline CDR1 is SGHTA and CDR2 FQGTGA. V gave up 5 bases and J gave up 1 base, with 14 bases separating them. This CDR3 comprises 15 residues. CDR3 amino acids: CASSPGGAANTEAFF. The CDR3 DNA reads TGTGCCAGCAGCCCCGGTGGCGCGGCGAACACTGAAGCTTTCTTT.

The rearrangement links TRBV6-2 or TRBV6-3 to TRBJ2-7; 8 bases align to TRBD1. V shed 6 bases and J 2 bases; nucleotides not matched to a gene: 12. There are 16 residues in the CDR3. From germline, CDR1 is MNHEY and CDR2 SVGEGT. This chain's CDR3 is CASSQDSGTGPYEQYF. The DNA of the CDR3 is TGTGCCAGCAGCCAAGACTCCGGGACAGGACCCTACGAGCAGTACTTC.

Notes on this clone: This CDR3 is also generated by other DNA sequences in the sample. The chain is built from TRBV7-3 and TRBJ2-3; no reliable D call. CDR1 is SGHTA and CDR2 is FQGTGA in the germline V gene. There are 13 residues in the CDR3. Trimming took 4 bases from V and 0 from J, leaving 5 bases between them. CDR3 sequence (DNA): TGTGCCAGCAGCTCGTCTAGCACAGATACGCAGTATTTT. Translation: CASSSSSTDTQYF.

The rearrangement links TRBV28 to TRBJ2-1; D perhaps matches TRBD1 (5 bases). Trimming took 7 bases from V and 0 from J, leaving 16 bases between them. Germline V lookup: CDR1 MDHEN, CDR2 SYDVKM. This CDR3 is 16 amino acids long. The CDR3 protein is CASIPSPDSSYNEQFF. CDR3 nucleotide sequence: TGTGCCAGCATTCCCTCTCCTGACAGCTCCTACAATGAGCAGTTCTTC.

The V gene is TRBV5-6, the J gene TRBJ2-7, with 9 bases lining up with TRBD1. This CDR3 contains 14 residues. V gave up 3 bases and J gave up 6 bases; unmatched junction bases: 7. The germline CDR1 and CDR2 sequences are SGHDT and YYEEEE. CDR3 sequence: CASSYGGQGLEQYF. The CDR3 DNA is TGTGCCAGCAGCTACGGAGGACAGGGGCTCGAGCAGTACTTC.

CDR3 protein: CASSQTSGRYEQFF. The CDR3 bases are TGTGCCAGCAGCCAAACTAGCGGGAGATATGAGCAGTTCTTC. The chain links TRBV14 to TRBJ2-1, with 11 bases that match TRBD2. Trimming at V came to 2 bases and at J to 8 bases, leaving 2 bases not matched to a gene. The CDR3 is 14 amino acids. Germline V lookup: CDR1 SGHDN, CDR2 FVKESK.

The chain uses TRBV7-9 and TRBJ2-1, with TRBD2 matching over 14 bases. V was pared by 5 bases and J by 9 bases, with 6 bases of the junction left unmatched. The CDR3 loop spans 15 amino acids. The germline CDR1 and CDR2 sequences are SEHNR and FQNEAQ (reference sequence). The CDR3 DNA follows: TGTGCCAGCAGCAAGGGACTAGCGGGAGTAGGTGAGCAGTTCTTC. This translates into CASSKGLAGVGEQFF.

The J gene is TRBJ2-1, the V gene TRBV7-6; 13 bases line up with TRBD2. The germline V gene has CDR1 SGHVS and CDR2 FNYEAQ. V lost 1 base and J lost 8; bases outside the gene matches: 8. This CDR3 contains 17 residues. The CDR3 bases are TGTGCCAGCAGCTTAGGGTCAGGACTAGCGGGAGATCATGAGCAGTTCTTC. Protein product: CASSLGSGLAGDHEQFF.

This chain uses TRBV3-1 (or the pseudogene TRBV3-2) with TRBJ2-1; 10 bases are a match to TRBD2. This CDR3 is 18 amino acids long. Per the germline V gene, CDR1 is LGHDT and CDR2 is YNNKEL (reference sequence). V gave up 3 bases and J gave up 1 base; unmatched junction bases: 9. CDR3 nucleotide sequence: TGTGCCAGCAGCCAGATCATCAGCGGGAGGGCATCCTACAATGAGCAGTTCTTC. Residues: CASSQIISGRASYNEQFF.

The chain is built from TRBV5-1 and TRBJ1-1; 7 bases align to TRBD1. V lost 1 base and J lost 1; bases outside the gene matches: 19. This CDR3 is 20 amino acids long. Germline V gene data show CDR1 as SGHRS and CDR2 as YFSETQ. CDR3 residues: CASSLSPRGTENGQNTEAFF. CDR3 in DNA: TGCGCCAGCAGCTTGTCCCCCCGGGGGACAGAGAACGGGCAGAACACTGAAGCTTTCTTT.

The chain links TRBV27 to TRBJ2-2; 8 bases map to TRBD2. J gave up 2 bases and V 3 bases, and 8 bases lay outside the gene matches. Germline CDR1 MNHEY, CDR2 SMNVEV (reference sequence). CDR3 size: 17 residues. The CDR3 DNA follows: TGTGCCAGCAGTTTTCGGGGGGGCAGGGTTAACACCGGGGAGCTGTTTTTT. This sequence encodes CASSFRGGRVNTGELFF.

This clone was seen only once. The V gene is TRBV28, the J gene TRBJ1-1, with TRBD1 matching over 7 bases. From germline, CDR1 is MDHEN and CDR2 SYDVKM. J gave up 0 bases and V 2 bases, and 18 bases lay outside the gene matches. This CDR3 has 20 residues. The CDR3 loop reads CASSLIQGPVKTLVNTEAFF. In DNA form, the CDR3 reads TGTGCCAGCAGTTTAATACAGGGGCCGGTAAAAACATTGGTGAACACTGAAGCTTTCTTT. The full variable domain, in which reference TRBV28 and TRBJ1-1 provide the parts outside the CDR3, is DVKVTQSSRYLVKRTGEKVFLECVQDMDHENMFWYRQDPGLGLRLIYFSYDVKMKEKGDIPEGYSVSREKKERFSLILESASTNQTSMYLCASSLIQGPVKTLVNTEAFFGQGTRLTVV.

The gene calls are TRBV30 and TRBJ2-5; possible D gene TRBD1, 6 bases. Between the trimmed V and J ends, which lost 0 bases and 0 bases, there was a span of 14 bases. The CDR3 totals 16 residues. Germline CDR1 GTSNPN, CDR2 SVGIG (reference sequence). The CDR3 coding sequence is TGTGCCTGGAGTGTAACAGGGTGGGAAAACCAAGAGACCCAGTACTTC. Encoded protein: CAWSVTGWENQETQYF.

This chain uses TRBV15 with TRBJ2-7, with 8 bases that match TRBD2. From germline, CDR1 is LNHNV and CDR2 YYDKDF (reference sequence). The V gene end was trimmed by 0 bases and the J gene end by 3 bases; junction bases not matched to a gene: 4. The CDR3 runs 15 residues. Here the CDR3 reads CATSREASGFYEQYF. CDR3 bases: TGTGCCACCAGCAGAGAGGCTAGCGGGTTCTACGAGCAGTACTTC.

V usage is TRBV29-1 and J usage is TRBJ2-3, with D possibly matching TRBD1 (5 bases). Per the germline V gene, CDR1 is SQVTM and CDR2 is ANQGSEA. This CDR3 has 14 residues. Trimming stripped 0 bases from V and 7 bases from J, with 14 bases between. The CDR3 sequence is CSVEDVRGLNTQYF. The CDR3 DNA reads TGCAGCGTTGAAGATGTAAGGGGCCTAAATACGCAGTATTTT.

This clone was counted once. Written as DNA, the CDR3 is TGTGCCAGCAGTGAATTAGTCGACAGAAGAAACACCATATATTTT. This codes for CASSELVDRRNTIYF. The chain couples TRBV6-1 to TRBJ1-3; a weak D match, TRBD1 (5 bases). From germline, CDR1 is MNHNS and CDR2 SASEGT. With 2 bases removed from V and 5 bases from J, the gap between germline ends came to 13 bases. This CDR3 region has 15 residues.

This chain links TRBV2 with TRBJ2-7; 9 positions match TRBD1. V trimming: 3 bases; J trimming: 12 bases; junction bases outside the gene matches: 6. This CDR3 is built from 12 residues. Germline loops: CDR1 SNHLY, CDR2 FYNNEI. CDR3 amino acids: CASSDGGTGLYF. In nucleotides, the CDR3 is TGTGCCAGCAGTGATGGGGGGACAGGGCTGTACTTC.

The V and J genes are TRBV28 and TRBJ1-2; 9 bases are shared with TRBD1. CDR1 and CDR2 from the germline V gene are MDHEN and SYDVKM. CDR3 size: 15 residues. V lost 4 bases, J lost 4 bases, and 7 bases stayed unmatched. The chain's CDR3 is CASSSPGQGGYGYTF. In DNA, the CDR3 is TGTGCCAGCAGTTCTCCGGGACAGGGAGGCTATGGCTACACCTTC.

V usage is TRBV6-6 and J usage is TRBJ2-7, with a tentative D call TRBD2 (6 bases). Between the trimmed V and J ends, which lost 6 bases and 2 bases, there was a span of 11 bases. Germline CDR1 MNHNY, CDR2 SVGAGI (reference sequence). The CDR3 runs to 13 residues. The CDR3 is CASSPGGTYEQYF. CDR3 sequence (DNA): TGTGCCAGCAGCCCCGGCGGGACCTACGAGCAGTACTTC.

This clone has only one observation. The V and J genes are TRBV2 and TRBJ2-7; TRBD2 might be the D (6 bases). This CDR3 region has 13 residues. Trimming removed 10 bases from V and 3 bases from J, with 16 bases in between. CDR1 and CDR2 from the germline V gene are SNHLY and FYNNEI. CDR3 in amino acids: CAILGGRLYEQYF. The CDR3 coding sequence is TGTGCCATCCTCGGGGGTAGGCTCTACGAGCAGTACTTC.